The 14 T cell receptor beta chains below come from one sample, sequenced in a study of control samples from healthy donors and cancer patients. Sequencing was performed with immunoSEQ multiplex PCR; in TCRdb, only in-frame clones are kept and a portion is missing. Seen here are approximately 170,000 clones, more than 80% observed once, and the top ten hold approximately 1.5%. Specimen: blood. The receptors were sampled from a man aged 25-45 years in good health.

This clone was picked up one time. CDR3 protein: CASSEALFDTSGNTIYF. The CDR3 coding sequence is TGTGCCAGCAGTGAAGCGCTTTTTGACACCTCTGGAAACACCATATATTTT. The chain couples TRBV6-1 to TRBJ1-3; D not resolved. Between the trimmed V and J ends, which lost 0 bases and 0 bases, there was a span of 12 bases. The CDR3 spans 17 residues. Germline V CDR1 and CDR2: MNHNS, SASEGT.

The chain combines TRBV7-8 with TRBJ2-7; D ambiguous. Germline V gene data show CDR1 as SGHVS and CDR2 as FQNEAQ. This CDR3 spans 15 amino acids. The V and J ends lost 5 bases and 6 bases respectively, with 20 bases between them. Here the CDR3 reads CASSPNEARVGEQYF. The CDR3 nucleotides are TGTGCCAGCAGCCCGAACGAGGCACGGGTCGGCGAGCAGTACTTC.

This chain joins TRBV27 and TRBJ1-2; the D is unclear. The CDR3 loop spans 16 amino acids. The V and J ends lost 0 bases and 5 bases respectively, with 16 bases between them. The germline CDR1 and CDR2 sequences are MNHEY and SMNVEV (reference sequence). The CDR3 region has the DNA TGTGCCAGCAGTTTATCGCGAGGGTCTTTGGGATATGGCTACACCTTC. Protein sequence: CASSLSRGSLGYGYTF.

This sequence joins TRBV3-1 (or the pseudogene TRBV3-2) and TRBJ2-3; D is ambiguous. CDR3 size: 14 residues. Trimming removed 1 base at V and 6 bases at J, with 11 bases between. Germline lookup yields CDR1 LGHDT and CDR2 YNNKEL (reference sequence). As DNA, the CDR3 is TGTGCCAGCAGCCAAGTGTACCAGTTGGATACGCAGTATTTT. It encodes CASSQVYQLDTQYF.

The chain recombines TRBV5-1 with TRBJ2-3, with 8 bases matching TRBD2. Germline loops: CDR1 SGHRS, CDR2 YFSETQ. CDR3 size: 13 residues. V dropped 8 bases and J dropped 4; count of bases not matched to a gene: 6. The CDR3, as DNA: TGCGCCAGTCGTAGCGGGACGGCAGATACGCAGTATTTT. It codes for CASRSGTADTQYF.

The J gene is TRBJ1-2, the V gene TRBV29-1; perhaps TRBD1 as D (6 bases). V gave up 4 bases and J gave up 2 bases, with 17 bases separating them. Per the germline V gene, CDR1 is SQVTM and CDR2 is ANQGSEA. The CDR3 runs 15 residues. The CDR3 coding sequence is TGCAGCGTTGTCTTGGTAGGGGGGCCCAACTATGGCTACACCTTC. This gives the protein CSVVLVGGPNYGYTF.

For the CDR3, the DNA is TGCGCCAGCAGTGAGTTTGAGAGCTATGGCTACACCTTC. Its translation is CASSEFESYGYTF. The chain joins TRBV10-1 to TRBJ1-2; the D is unclear. Germline V gene sequence: CDR1 WNHNN, CDR2 SYGVQD (reference sequence). CDR3 length equals 13 residues. Deletions cut 1 base from V and 4 bases from J, with 7 bases between.

The chain joins TRBV19 to TRBJ1-2, with D unclear. The V gene's germline CDR1 is LNHDA and CDR2 SQIVND (reference sequence). This CDR3 is built from 16 residues. V was shortened by 2 bases and J by 0 bases, with 13 bases between the two germline ends. The CDR3 nucleotides are TGTGCCAGTAGTATAACCTGGACGGCGGCTAACTATGGCTACACCTTC. This encodes CASSITWTAANYGYTF.

The rearrangement links TRBV25-1 to TRBJ1-6; 7 bases agree with TRBD1. The CDR3 runs to 15 residues. With V trimmed by 2 bases and J by 7 bases, 5 bases remained unmatched. Germline CDR1 is MGHDK and CDR2 is SYGVNS. DNA for the CDR3: TGTGCCAGCAGTGAAATAGGGGGCTGGAATTCACCCCTCCACTTT. Its translation: CASSEIGGWNSPLHF.

The chain uses TRBV27 and TRBJ2-3, with D tentatively TRBD2 (5 bases). The V gene lost 8 bases and the J gene lost 1 base, with 19 bases spanning the gap. The CDR3 sequence is 16 residues long. Per germline, CDR1 MNHEY and CDR2 SMNVEV (reference sequence). CDR3 amino acids: CASAVEGGWGTDTQYF. CDR3 coding DNA: TGTGCCAGCGCCGTCGAGGGTGGGTGGGGCACAGATACGCAGTATTTT.

The CDR3 DNA reads TGTGCCAGCAGCAAGTACACTGAAGCTTTCTTT. It yields the protein CASSKYTEAFF. The J gene is TRBJ1-1, the V gene TRBV28; D gene unclear. Germline V lookup: CDR1 MDHEN, CDR2 SYDVKM. This CDR3 has 11 amino acids. V was pared by 6 bases and J by 3 bases, with 5 bases between. The variable domain in full, with the rest retrieved from reference TRBV28 and TRBJ1-1, is DVKVTQSSRYLVKRTGEKVFLECVQDMDHENMFWYRQDPGLGLRLIYFSYDVKMKEKGDIPEGYSVSREKKERFSLILESASTNQTSMYLCASSKYTEAFFGQGTRLTVV.

This clone was detected only once. The chain combines TRBV12-3 or TRBV12-4 with TRBJ1-2; D ambiguous. This CDR3 region has 13 residues. Trimming pared 5 bases from V and 4 bases from J, leaving 11 bases between. This CDR3 is CASSLPWGYGYTF. The DNA for the CDR3 is TGTGCCAGCAGTCTCCCGTGGGGCTATGGCTACACCTTC.

The J gene is TRBJ1-6, the V gene TRBV6-5; 9 bases match TRBD1. This CDR3 spans 15 amino acids. In germline, CDR1 is MNHEY, CDR2 SVGAGI. V was pared by 6 bases and J by 4 bases, with 4 bases of the junction left unmatched. The CDR3 sequence: CASSQGQGYNSPLHF. The DNA of the CDR3 is TGTGCCAGCAGCCAGGGACAGGGTTATAATTCACCCCTCCACTTT.

The V and J genes are TRBV27 and TRBJ2-2; D is ambiguous. V was pared by 3 bases and J by 6 bases, with 5 bases between. Germline CDR1 and CDR2: MNHEY and SMNVEV (reference sequence). The CDR3 is 12 amino acids. The CDR3 sequence is CASSLIAGELFF. CDR3 in DNA: TGTGCCAGCAGTTTGATTGCCGGGGAGCTGTTTTTT.